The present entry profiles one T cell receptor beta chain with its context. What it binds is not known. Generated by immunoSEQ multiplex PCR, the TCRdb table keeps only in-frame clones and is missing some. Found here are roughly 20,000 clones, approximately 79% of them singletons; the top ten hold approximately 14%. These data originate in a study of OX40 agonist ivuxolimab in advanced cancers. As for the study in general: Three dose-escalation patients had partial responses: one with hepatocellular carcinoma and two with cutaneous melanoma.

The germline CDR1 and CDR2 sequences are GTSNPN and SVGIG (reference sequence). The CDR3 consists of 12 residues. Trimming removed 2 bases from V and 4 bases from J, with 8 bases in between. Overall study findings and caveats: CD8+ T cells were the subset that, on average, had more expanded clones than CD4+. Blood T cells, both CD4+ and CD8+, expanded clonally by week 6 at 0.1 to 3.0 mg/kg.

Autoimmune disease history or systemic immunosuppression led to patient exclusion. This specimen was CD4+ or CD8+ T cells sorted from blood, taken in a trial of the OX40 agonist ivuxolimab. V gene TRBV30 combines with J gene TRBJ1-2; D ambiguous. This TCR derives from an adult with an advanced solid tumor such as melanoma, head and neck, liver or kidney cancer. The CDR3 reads CAWSWGGYGYTF. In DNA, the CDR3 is TGTGCCTGGAGTTGGGGAGGCTATGGCTACACCTTC.